These 4 T cell receptor beta chains came from one sample sequenced in a study of PD-1 blockade in classical Hodgkin lymphoma. Each and every patient relapsed after autologous stem cell transplantation, and patients got differing brentuximab vedotin exposure. Measured with immunoSEQ multiplex PCR; TCRdb has only the in-frame clones, and not every one. The top ten clones hold about 9.8% of a sample with more than 40,000 clones, about 90% of them seen once. Sample: peripheral blood mononuclear cells (PBMCs), taken at baseline. The source of these receptors is a human donor with classical Hodgkin lymphoma.

The rearrangement uses TRBV18 and TRBJ1-2; 8 bases align to TRBD1. V lost 1 base to trimming and J lost 3 bases; unmatched junction nucleotides: 1. CDR3 size: 14 residues. Germline V gene sequence: CDR1 KGHSH, CDR2 LQKENI. CDR3 loop: CASSPQQGDYGYTF. In DNA form, the CDR3 reads TGTGCCAGCTCACCACAACAGGGGGACTATGGCTACACCTTC.

This clone has just one count. The J gene is TRBJ1-3, the V gene TRBV9, with a tentative D call TRBD1 (5 bases). Germline V gene sequence: CDR1 SGDLS, CDR2 YYNGEE. There are 14 residues in the CDR3. Trimming pared 3 bases from V and 3 bases from J, leaving 10 bases between. CDR3 sequence (DNA): TGTGCCAGCAGCGCAGACAGAGATGGAAACACCATATATTTT. It codes for CASSADRDGNTIYF. Looking up the rest from reference TRBV9 and TRBJ1-3 gives the full variable domain: DSGVTQTPKHLITATGQRVTLRCSPRSGDLSVYWYQQSLDQGLQFLIQYYNGEERAKGNILERFSAQQFPDLHSELNLSSLELGDSALYFCASSADRDGNTIYFGEGSWLTVV.

The J gene is TRBJ2-1, the V gene TRBV4-2, with TRBD2 identical over 10 bases. Germline V gene lookup returns CDR1 LGHNA and CDR2 YNFKEQ. The CDR3 consists of 16 residues. Losses at the gene ends were 1 base for V and 4 bases for J; bases not matched to a gene: 4. The CDR3 coding sequence is TGTGCCAGCAGCCAAGTAGGGACTAGCGAGTACAATGAGCAGTTCTTC. Translated, it gives CASSQVGTSEYNEQFF.

This chain uses TRBV4-2 with TRBJ1-6; D remains unclear. Trimming removed 0 bases from V and 0 bases from J, with 9 bases in between. This CDR3 spans 17 amino acids. Germline V gene data show CDR1 as LGHNA and CDR2 as YNFKEQ. Here the CDR3 reads CASSQDGRSSYNSPLHF. CDR3 bases: TGTGCCAGCAGCCAAGATGGGCGGAGCTCCTATAATTCACCCCTCCACTTT.